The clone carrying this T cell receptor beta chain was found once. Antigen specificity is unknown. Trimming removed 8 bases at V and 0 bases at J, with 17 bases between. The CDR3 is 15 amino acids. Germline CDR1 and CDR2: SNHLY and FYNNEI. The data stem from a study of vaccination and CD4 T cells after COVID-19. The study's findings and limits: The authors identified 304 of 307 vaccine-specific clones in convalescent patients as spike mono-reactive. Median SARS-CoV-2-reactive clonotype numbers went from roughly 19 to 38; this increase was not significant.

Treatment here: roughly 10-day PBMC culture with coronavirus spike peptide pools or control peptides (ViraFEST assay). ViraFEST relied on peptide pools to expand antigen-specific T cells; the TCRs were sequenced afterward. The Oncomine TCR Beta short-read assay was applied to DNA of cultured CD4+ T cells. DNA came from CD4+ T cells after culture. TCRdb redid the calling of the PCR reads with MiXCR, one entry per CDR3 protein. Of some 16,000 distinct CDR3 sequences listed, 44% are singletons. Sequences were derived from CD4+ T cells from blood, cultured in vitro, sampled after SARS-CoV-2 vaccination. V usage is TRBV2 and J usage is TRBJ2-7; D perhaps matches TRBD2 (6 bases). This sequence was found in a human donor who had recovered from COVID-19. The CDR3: CASGAAGGTSYEQYF. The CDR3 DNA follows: TGTGCCAGCGGTGCTGCTGGCGGGACCTCCTACGAGCAGTACTTC.